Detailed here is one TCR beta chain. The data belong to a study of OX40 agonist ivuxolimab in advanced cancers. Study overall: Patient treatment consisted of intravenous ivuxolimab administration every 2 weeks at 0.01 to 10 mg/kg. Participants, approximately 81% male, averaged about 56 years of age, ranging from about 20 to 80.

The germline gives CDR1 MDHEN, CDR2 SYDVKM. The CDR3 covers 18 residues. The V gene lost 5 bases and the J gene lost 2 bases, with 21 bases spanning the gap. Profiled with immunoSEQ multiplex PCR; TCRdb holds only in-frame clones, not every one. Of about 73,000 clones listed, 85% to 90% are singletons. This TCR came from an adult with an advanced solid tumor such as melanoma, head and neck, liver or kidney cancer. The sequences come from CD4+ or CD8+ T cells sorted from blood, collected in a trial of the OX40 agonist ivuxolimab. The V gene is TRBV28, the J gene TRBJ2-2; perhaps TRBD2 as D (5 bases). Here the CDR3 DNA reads TGTGCCAGCAGTCCTTGGTATGCCTTCGGGAAAAACACCGGGGAGCTGTTTTTT. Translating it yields CASSPWYAFGKNTGELFF.